Reported below is one T cell receptor beta chain. Measured with immunoSEQ multiplex PCR; TCRdb has only the in-frame clones, and not every one. The sample includes about 180,000 clones, 85% to 90% of them seen just once. Those enrolled, adults aged roughly 18 to 89 years, came from some 25 US areas. The data derive from a study of blood T cell repertoires in COVID-19. At the level of the study: The origin of the acute and convalescent COVID-19 samples was the United States, Italy and Spain.

There are 14 residues in the CDR3. V lost 5 bases and J 6 bases, leaving 14 bases between the germline ends. The germline V gene has CDR1 MDHEN and CDR2 SYDVKM. What was sequenced was PBMCs or T cells enriched from blood (not recorded which). This clonotype was obtained from a woman aged 40 to 55 with acute COVID-19. The rearrangement uses TRBV28 and TRBJ1-5; D is ambiguous. The CDR3 nucleotides read TGTGCCAGCAGTGCAAGTTTAGGAGGTCAGCCCCAGCATTTT. Protein sequence: CASSASLGGQPQHF.